The rows below give T cell receptor beta chains drawn from one sample of a study of blood T cell repertoires in COVID-19. Here immunoSEQ multiplex PCR was the method, and the copy in TCRdb shows in-frame clones only, minus some. The sample lists 300,000 to 450,000 clones, around 87% seen once, with approximately 1.3% in the top ten. The sample was PBMCs or T cells enriched from blood (not recorded which). These receptors originate from a man aged 25-45 years who had recovered from COVID-19. Each CDR3 is given with its conserved first and last residue. A D gene is named only where the DNA matches it firmly. Clone size appears in some rows only: once, few, many, or a class for an expanded clone.

CDR3 DNA: TGTGCCATCAGTGAGTCTACGACAGGTCGCTCTGAAGCTTTCTTT
CDR3 protein: CAISESTTGRSEAFF
V gene: TRBV10-3
clone size: few
J gene: TRBJ1-1
D gene: .

CDR3 DNA: TGTGCCAGCAGTGCAGGGGGCGGTGTACCTTCACCCCTCCACTTT
CDR3 protein: CASSAGGGVPSPLHF
V gene: TRBV2
clone size: .
J gene: TRBJ1-6
D gene: TRBD1

CDR3 DNA: TGTGCCAGCAGTTTAACCAACAGGGTCACTGAAGCTTTCTTT
CDR3 protein: CASSLTNRVTEAFF
V gene: TRBV28
clone size: .
J gene: TRBJ1-1
D gene: .

CDR3 DNA: TGTGCCAGCAGCTTCTCCGGGACTAATTACAATGAGCAGTTCTTC
CDR3 protein: CASSFSGTNYNEQFF
V gene: TRBV7-6
clone size: .
J gene: TRBJ2-1
D gene: TRBD2

CDR3 DNA: TGTGCCAGCAGCTTAGGAATGGTAGCGGAGCTGTTTTTT
CDR3 protein: CASSLGMVAELFF
V gene: TRBV11-2
clone size: .
J gene: TRBJ2-2
D gene: .

CDR3 DNA: TGTGCCTGGAGTCCAGGACTGAAGCAGTACTTC
CDR3 protein: CAWSPGLKQYF
V gene: TRBV30
clone size: .
J gene: TRBJ2-7
D gene: .

CDR3 DNA: TGCGCCAGCAGCCAAGATTTAGGGACAGAGGGCCGTGCTTTCTTT
CDR3 protein: CASSQDLGTEGRAFF
V gene: TRBV4-3
clone size: .
J gene: TRBJ1-1
D gene: TRBD1

CDR3 DNA: TGCGCCAGCAGCCCCTCCTTAACCTATAATTCACCCCTCCACTTT
CDR3 protein: CASSPSLTYNSPLHF
V gene: TRBV5-1
clone size: .
J gene: TRBJ1-6
D gene: .

CDR3 DNA: TGTGCCTGGAGTGTCCAGCGGGACCGTAATGAAAAACTGTTTTTT
CDR3 protein: CAWSVQRDRNEKLFF
V gene: TRBV30
clone size: once
J gene: TRBJ1-4
D gene: .

CDR3 DNA: TGTGCCAGCAGCTTCCTAGCGGGGGGGCTATCCTACAATGAGCAGTTCTTC
CDR3 protein: CASSFLAGGLSYNEQFF
V gene: TRBV7-2
clone size: .
J gene: TRBJ2-1
D gene: TRBD2

CDR3 DNA: TGTGCCAGCAGCCACCCAGGGCCCGGGGAGCTGTTTTTT
CDR3 protein: CASSHPGPGELFF
V gene: TRBV4-2
clone size: .
J gene: TRBJ2-2
D gene: .

CDR3 DNA: TGTGCCAGCAGCTTGGCCGGTCAGGGGTATGAAAAACTGTTTTTT
CDR3 protein: CASSLAGQGYEKLFF
V gene: TRBV5-8
clone size: .
J gene: TRBJ1-4
D gene: .

CDR3 DNA: TGTGCCAGCAGTGAAGATACCGGGACAGCGAATGGCTACACCTTC
CDR3 protein: CASSEDTGTANGYTF
V gene: TRBV6-1
clone size: .
J gene: TRBJ1-2
D gene: TRBD1

CDR3 DNA: TGTGCCAGCAGCTTGGACAGCTTCTCCTATAATTCACCCCTCCACTTT
CDR3 protein: CASSLDSFSYNSPLHF
V gene: TRBV5-4
clone size: .
J gene: TRBJ1-6
D gene: .

CDR3 DNA: TGTGCCAGCAGCAGAGGACAGGGGGGACAGACCCAGTACTTC
CDR3 protein: CASSRGQGGQTQYF
V gene: TRBV5-4
clone size: .
J gene: TRBJ2-5
D gene: TRBD1

CDR3 DNA: TGTGCCAGCAGCTTAGAAGCTTACGAGCAGTACTTC
CDR3 protein: CASSLEAYEQYF
V gene: TRBV7-9
clone size: .
J gene: TRBJ2-7
D gene: .

CDR3 DNA: TGTGCTAGTGGTTTGGTGCAGTCTGAAGCTTTCTTT
CDR3 protein: CASGLVQSEAFF
V gene: TRBV12-5
clone size: .
J gene: TRBJ1-1
D gene: .

CDR3 DNA: TGTGCCTGGAGTAGGTGGGCAGAGAACACTGAAGCTTTCTTT
CDR3 protein: CAWSRWAENTEAFF
V gene: TRBV30
clone size: .
J gene: TRBJ1-1
D gene: .

CDR3 DNA: TGTGCCAGTAGCCCTTCGCGTGATTCACCCCTCCACTTT
CDR3 protein: CASSPSRDSPLHF
V gene: TRBV19
clone size: .
J gene: TRBJ1-6
D gene: .

CDR3 DNA: TGTGCCAGCAGCTCCGATGGGAGGAAGGGCACTGAAGCTTTCTTT
CDR3 protein: CASSSDGRKGTEAFF
V gene: TRBV9
clone size: .
J gene: TRBJ1-1
D gene: .

CDR3 DNA: TGTGCCATCAGGGACCGGGACAGGGCCCTCGAGCAGTACTTC
CDR3 protein: CAIRDRDRALEQYF
V gene: TRBV10-3
clone size: .
J gene: TRBJ2-7
D gene: TRBD1

CDR3 DNA: TGTGCCAGTAGTATGAGCGGGGGACACAATGAGCAGTTCTTC
CDR3 protein: CASSMSGGHNEQFF
V gene: TRBV19
clone size: .
J gene: TRBJ2-1
D gene: TRBD2

CDR3 DNA: TGTGCCACCAGTGACCCGGGACAAGACTACAATGAGCAGTTCTTC
CDR3 protein: CATSDPGQDYNEQFF
V gene: TRBV24-1
clone size: .
J gene: TRBJ2-1
D gene: .

CDR3 DNA: TGTGCCAGCGGCAGGGGGAACGCAGATACGCAGTATTTT
CDR3 protein: CASGRGNADTQYF
V gene: TRBV5-6
clone size: .
J gene: TRBJ2-3
D gene: TRBD1

CDR3 DNA: TGTGCCAGTAGACCACTCTATGGGGCCAACGTCCTGACTTTC
CDR3 protein: CASRPLYGANVLTF
V gene: TRBV19
clone size: .
J gene: TRBJ2-6
D gene: .

CDR3 DNA: TGCGCCAGCAGCCAAGGAGGAGACAGGGGTGACGGCTACACCTTC
CDR3 protein: CASSQGGDRGDGYTF
V gene: TRBV4-1
clone size: .
J gene: TRBJ1-2
D gene: TRBD1

CDR3 DNA: TGCGCCAGCAGCTTGGAGGGGGCAGCCTCTAGCACAGATACGCAGTATTTT
CDR3 protein: CASSLEGAASSTDTQYF
V gene: TRBV5-1
clone size: once
J gene: TRBJ2-3
D gene: TRBD1

CDR3 DNA: TGTGCCAGCTACGACAGGGGTGATCAGCCCCAGCATTTT
CDR3 protein: CASYDRGDQPQHF
V gene: TRBV19
clone size: once
J gene: TRBJ1-5
D gene: TRBD1

CDR3 DNA: TGTGCCAGCCGACAGGGGATGAACACTGAAGCTTTCTTT
CDR3 protein: CASRQGMNTEAFF
V gene: TRBV27
clone size: once
J gene: TRBJ1-1
D gene: TRBD1

CDR3 DNA: TGTGCCAGCACTAATGGGCCGAGGGAGCCCCAGCATTTT
CDR3 protein: CASTNGPREPQHF
V gene: TRBV6-5
clone size: .
J gene: TRBJ1-5
D gene: .

CDR3 DNA: TGTGCCAGTACAAAGGCGACTATCTCTGGAAACACCATATATTTT
CDR3 protein: CASTKATISGNTIYF
V gene: TRBV19
clone size: .
J gene: TRBJ1-3
D gene: .

CDR3 DNA: TGTGCCAGCAACCCGTGGGACTCTCCAGATACGCAGTATTTT
CDR3 protein: CASNPWDSPDTQYF
V gene: TRBV6-5
clone size: .
J gene: TRBJ2-3
D gene: .

CDR3 DNA: TGCGCCAGCAGCCAAGGGAACTATTACGAGCAGTACTTC
CDR3 protein: CASSQGNYYEQYF
V gene: TRBV4-1
clone size: .
J gene: TRBJ2-7
D gene: .

CDR3 DNA: TGTGCCAGCAGCTTAAGGTCAGGCTCGGACACCGGGGAGCTGTTTTTT
CDR3 protein: CASSLRSGSDTGELFF
V gene: TRBV7-8
clone size: .
J gene: TRBJ2-2
D gene: .